The 14 T cell receptor beta chains listed next were all sequenced from one sample in a study of cytomegalovirus exposure and HLA in healthy donors. Generated by immunoSEQ multiplex PCR, the TCRdb table keeps only in-frame clones and is missing some. The table shows about 160,000 clones, with around nine tenths occurring only once. The material sequenced was PBMCs. All receptors come from a woman between 18 and 29 years old in good health and CMV-seronegative.

The chain joins TRBV5-1 to TRBJ2-2, with D possibly TRBD2 on 5 matching bases. This CDR3 has 15 residues. V was trimmed by 6 bases and J by 0 bases, leaving 12 bases between them. Germline assignment: CDR1 SGHRS and CDR2 YFSETQ. The CDR3, as DNA: TGCGCCAGCAACCAACTAGGGTCGAACACCGGGGAGCTGTTTTTT. Protein: CASNQLGSNTGELFF.

The J gene is TRBJ1-2, the V gene TRBV4-1, with no clear D. The V and J ends lost 0 bases and 3 bases respectively, with 11 bases between them. Germline V lookup: CDR1 MGHRA, CDR2 YSYEKL. This CDR3 has 15 amino acids. CDR3 region: CASSQESEEYYGYTF. The CDR3 nucleotides are TGCGCCAGCAGCCAAGAGAGTGAGGAGTACTATGGCTACACCTTC.

This clone showed up just a few times. V and J are TRBV5-1 and TRBJ2-7; D remains unclear. Germline V CDR1 and CDR2: SGHRS, YFSETQ. Trimming removed 2 bases at V and 2 bases at J, with 5 bases between. The CDR3 spans 12 residues. In DNA form, the CDR3 reads TGCGCCAGCAGCTTAGGAGCCTACGAGCAGTACTTC. Protein product: CASSLGAYEQYF.

The J gene is TRBJ1-1, the V gene TRBV6-1; D not resolved. There are 15 residues in the CDR3. CDR1 is MNHNS, CDR2 SASEGT, per germline. V was clipped by 5 bases and J by 0 bases, with 13 bases between them. The CDR3: CASSPQVLMNTEAFF. For the CDR3, the DNA is TGTGCCAGCAGTCCTCAGGTTCTCATGAACACTGAAGCTTTCTTT.

The CDR3 DNA is TGCAGCGCTTGGGACAGGGCGAACACTGAAGCTTTCTTT. Translating it yields CSAWDRANTEAFF. The chain couples TRBV29-1 to TRBJ1-1, with 9 bases identical to TRBD1. CDR1 is SQVTM, CDR2 ANQGSEA, per germline. The CDR3 has 13 residues. The V and J ends lost 7 bases and 1 base, in that order; junction bases with no gene match: 4. The full variable domain, its missing parts supplied by reference TRBV29-1 and TRBJ1-1, is SAVISQKPSRDICQRGTSLTIQCQVDSQVTMMFWYRQQPGQSLTLIATANQGSEATYESGFVIDKFPISRPNLTFSTLTVSNMSPEDSSIYLCSAWDRANTEAFFGQGTRLTVV.

The rearrangement joins TRBV29-1 to TRBJ2-7; a weak D match, TRBD2 (6 bases). The CDR3 sequence is 13 residues long. Trimming took 7 bases from V and 4 from J, leaving 17 bases between them. The germline gives CDR1 SQVTM, CDR2 ANQGSEA. CDR3 coding DNA: TGCAGCGCAGTGCGGGGAGTGGAGTACGAGCAGTACTTC. Translating gives CSAVRGVEYEQYF.

The chain is built from TRBV5-5 and TRBJ2-7; TRBD1 matches 8 bases. After removal of 2 bases from V and 7 bases from J, the junction contained 17 bases not matched to a gene. CDR3 size: 17 residues. The germline gives CDR1 SGHKS, CDR2 YYEKEE (reference sequence). CDR3 residues: CASSFSLTGGISEEQYF. As DNA, the CDR3 is TGTGCCAGCAGCTTCTCTCTCACAGGGGGTATCTCGGAAGAGCAGTACTTC.

The J gene is TRBJ2-3, the V gene TRBV28; no definite D call. The length of the CDR3 is 12 residues. Germline CDR1 and CDR2: MDHEN and SYDVKM. The V and J ends lost 7 bases and 2 bases respectively, with 7 bases between them. The CDR3 region has the DNA TGTGCCAGCATCGGGTACACAGATACGCAGTATTTT. This translates into CASIGYTDTQYF.

The chain uses TRBV18 and TRBJ2-2; 12 bases align to TRBD2. The trim removed 4 bases at V and 4 bases at J, leaving 10 bases unmatched. The CDR3 has 18 amino acids. Germline V gene data show CDR1 as KGHSH and CDR2 as LQKENI. CDR3 amino acids: CASSLPGLAGIGTGELFF. As DNA, the CDR3 is TGTGCCAGCTCACTTCCTGGACTAGCGGGGATAGGCACCGGGGAGCTGTTTTTT.

The J gene is TRBJ2-7, the V gene TRBV7-9; D is perhaps TRBD2 (5 bases). Germline-derived CDR1 and CDR2 are SEHNR and FQNEAQ (reference sequence). V was clipped by 3 bases and J by 3 bases, with 15 bases between them. This CDR3 spans 15 amino acids. The CDR3 sequence is CASSFRSGINYEQYF. The CDR3 bases are TGTGCCAGCAGCTTCCGCTCGGGGATTAACTACGAGCAGTACTTC.

V usage is TRBV4-3 and J usage is TRBJ2-7; 9 bases match TRBD2. With 1 base clipped from V and 2 bases from J, the junction kept 6 bases outside the gene matches. The CDR3 sequence is 16 residues long. Germline-derived CDR1 and CDR2 are LGHNA and YSLEER. The CDR3 is CASSQVYAGGAYEQYF. CDR3 in DNA: TGCGCCAGCAGCCAAGTTTACGCGGGAGGGGCCTACGAGCAGTACTTC.

J is TRBJ1-5 and V is TRBV21-1; the D call in the table, TRBD1, was not verified against the DNA. TRBV21-1 is annotated as a pseudogene. The CDR3 contains 18 residues. The DNA of the CDR3 is TGTGCCAGCAGCGCCCGGGACAGGGTGGTCTGTAGCAATCAGCCCCAGCATTTT. It encodes CASSARDRVVCSNQPQHF.

The CDR3 spells CASSTGGGNTIYF. The CDR3 nucleotides are TGTGCCAGTAGTACCGGAGGCGGAAACACCATATATTTT. The V call is TRBV19, the J call TRBJ1-3; no clear D. CDR1 and CDR2 from the germline V gene are LNHDA and SQIVND (reference sequence). This CDR3 region has 13 residues. V lost 4 bases and J 4 bases, leaving 8 bases between the germline ends.

This sequence joins TRBV5-1 and TRBJ1-1, with D maybe TRBD1 (5 bases). CDR1 and CDR2 from the germline V gene are SGHRS and YFSETQ. CDR3 size: 12 residues. The V end was cut by 7 bases, the J end by 1 base, with 8 bases between. The CDR3 here is CASSQGNTEAFF. The CDR3 DNA reads TGCGCCAGCTCGCAGGGGAACACTGAAGCTTTCTTT.